These T cell receptor beta chains were read from a single sample in a study of blood T cell repertoires in COVID-19. The protocol was immunoSEQ multiplex PCR, while the TCRdb copy is restricted to in-frame clones and leaves out a portion. The repertoire holds around 180,000 clones, with about 85% as singletons. Sequenced: peripheral blood. Every receptor here comes from a woman older than 75 with acute or convalescent COVID-19. Each CDR3 is given with its conserved first and last residue. D genes are given only for firm matches. A clone size is listed for some rows: how often the clone was seen (once, few, many), or a class if it is expanded.

D gene: -; J gene: TRBJ1-3; V gene: TRBV5-6; clone size: -; CDR3 protein: CASSTDGGGNTIYF; CDR3 DNA: TGTGCCAGCAGCACGGACGGCGGGGGAAACACCATATATTTT
D gene: TRBD1; J gene: TRBJ2-4; V gene: TRBV2; clone size: -; CDR3 protein: CASSPAGTGGSIQYF; CDR3 DNA: TGTGCCAGCAGCCCCGCCGGGACAGGGGGATCCATTCAGTACTTC
D gene: -; J gene: TRBJ2-2; V gene: TRBV7-2; clone size: -; CDR3 protein: CASSPASFGELFF; CDR3 DNA: TGTGCCAGCAGCCCCGCTAGTTTCGGGGAGCTGTTTTTT
D gene: -; J gene: TRBJ1-2; V gene: TRBV10-3; clone size: -; CDR3 protein: CAISGGRGFNGYTF; CDR3 DNA: TGTGCCATCAGTGGCGGGCGGGGATTTAATGGCTACACCTTC
D gene: -; J gene: TRBJ2-7; V gene: TRBV18; clone size: -; CDR3 protein: CASSPLPPTPTSYEQYF; CDR3 DNA: TGTGCCAGCTCCCCACTACCACCGACACCTACCTCCTACGAGCAGTACTTC
D gene: TRBD1; J gene: TRBJ1-2; V gene: TRBV19; clone size: -; CDR3 protein: CASSPTGESSGYTF; CDR3 DNA: TGTGCCAGTAGCCCAACAGGGGAAAGCTCTGGCTACACCTTC
D gene: -; J gene: TRBJ2-5; V gene: TRBV5-4; clone size: -; CDR3 protein: CASSLGGGYQETQYF; CDR3 DNA: TGTGCCAGCAGCTTGGGTGGGGGGTACCAAGAGACCCAGTACTTC
D gene: TRBD2; J gene: TRBJ2-3; V gene: TRBV6-6; clone size: few; CDR3 protein: CASSYGLAGGTDTQYF; CDR3 DNA: TGTGCCAGCAGTTACGGCCTAGCGGGGGGAACAGATACGCAGTATTTT
D gene: -; J gene: TRBJ1-1; V gene: TRBV5-4; clone size: -; CDR3 protein: CASSPRGGRNTEAFF; CDR3 DNA: TGTGCCAGCAGCCCGCGGGGTGGACGGAACACTGAAGCTTTCTTT
D gene: TRBD1; J gene: TRBJ1-1; V gene: TRBV2; clone size: few; CDR3 protein: CASNTQGQGEAFF; CDR3 DNA: TGTGCCAGCAATACACAGGGGCAAGGTGAAGCTTTCTTT
D gene: -; J gene: TRBJ1-1; V gene: TRBV6-6; clone size: -; CDR3 protein: CASSGGGTEAFF; CDR3 DNA: TGTGCCAGCAGTGGAGGCGGCACTGAAGCTTTCTTT
D gene: -; J gene: TRBJ2-1; V gene: TRBV5-1; clone size: -; CDR3 protein: CASSSSTYSSYNEQFF; CDR3 DNA: TGCGCCAGCAGCTCCTCCACTTATAGCTCCTACAATGAGCAGTTCTTC
D gene: -; J gene: TRBJ1-1; V gene: TRBV3-1/TRBV3-2; clone size: -; CDR3 protein: CASSQDSRNTEAFF; CDR3 DNA: TGTGCCAGCAGCCAAGATTCGAGGAACACTGAAGCTTTCTTT
D gene: TRBD2; J gene: TRBJ2-5; V gene: TRBV10-3; clone size: -; CDR3 protein: CAIREGETQYF; CDR3 DNA: TGTGCCATCCGGGAGGGCGAGACCCAGTACTTC
D gene: TRBD2; J gene: TRBJ2-7; V gene: TRBV4-1; clone size: once; CDR3 protein: CASSQGLAGYEQYF; CDR3 DNA: TGCGCCAGCAGCCAGGGACTAGCGGGCTACGAGCAGTACTTC
D gene: TRBD1; J gene: TRBJ2-1; V gene: TRBV7-2; clone size: once; CDR3 protein: CASSHTGTGSSYNEQFF; CDR3 DNA: TGTGCCAGCAGCCATACCGGGACAGGGAGCTCCTACAATGAGCAGTTCTTC
D gene: -; J gene: TRBJ2-5; V gene: TRBV3-1/TRBV3-2; clone size: -; CDR3 protein: CASSLQGGQETQYF; CDR3 DNA: TGTGCCAGCAGTCTACAGGGTGGCCAAGAGACCCAGTACTTC
D gene: TRBD1; J gene: TRBJ2-7; V gene: TRBV6-5; clone size: -; CDR3 protein: CASGVKTGSYEQYF; CDR3 DNA: TGTGCCAGTGGGGTGAAGACAGGGAGTTACGAGCAGTACTTC
D gene: -; J gene: TRBJ2-1; V gene: TRBV29-1; clone size: few; CDR3 protein: CSVEISGNEQFF; CDR3 DNA: TGCAGCGTTGAGATTTCAGGGAATGAGCAGTTCTTC
D gene: -; J gene: TRBJ1-6; V gene: TRBV3-1/TRBV3-2; clone size: -; CDR3 protein: CASSQEEAHSPLHF; CDR3 DNA: TGTGCCAGCAGCCAAGAAGAGGCCCATTCACCCCTCCACTTT
D gene: -; J gene: TRBJ2-1; V gene: TRBV7-9; clone size: once; CDR3 protein: CASSRQSLYNEQFF; CDR3 DNA: TGTGCCAGCAGCAGACAGAGCCTTTACAATGAGCAGTTCTTC
D gene: -; J gene: TRBJ2-7; V gene: TRBV9; clone size: -; CDR3 protein: CASSVGSLASSPYEQYF; CDR3 DNA: TGTGCCAGCAGCGTAGGGTCTCTAGCGAGTTCGCCTTACGAGCAGTACTTC
D gene: -; J gene: TRBJ2-3; V gene: TRBV5-1; clone size: -; CDR3 protein: CASSLGSGISDTQYF; CDR3 DNA: TGCGCCAGCAGCTTGGGATCAGGGATCTCAGATACGCAGTATTTT
D gene: -; J gene: TRBJ1-5; V gene: TRBV18; clone size: -; CDR3 protein: CASSPYVGEDNQPQHF; CDR3 DNA: TGTGCCAGCTCACCATACGTGGGGGAGGACAATCAGCCCCAGCATTTT
D gene: TRBD1; J gene: TRBJ1-2; V gene: TRBV7-8; clone size: -; CDR3 protein: CASSATGASYGYTF; CDR3 DNA: TGTGCCAGCAGCGCCACAGGGGCGAGCTATGGCTACACCTTC
D gene: -; J gene: TRBJ1-1; V gene: TRBV5-4; clone size: -; CDR3 protein: CASSLGTQTGSEAFF; CDR3 DNA: TGTGCCAGCAGCTTGGGGACCCAAACAGGGTCTGAAGCTTTCTTT
D gene: -; J gene: TRBJ2-5; V gene: TRBV4-3; clone size: -; CDR3 protein: CASSQDPTAQETQYF; CDR3 DNA: TGCGCCAGCAGCCAAGATCCGACAGCCCAAGAGACCCAGTACTTC
D gene: TRBD2; J gene: TRBJ2-3; V gene: TRBV19; clone size: -; CDR3 protein: CASNIGLAGTDTQYF; CDR3 DNA: TGTGCCAGTAATATAGGACTAGCGGGCACAGATACGCAGTATTTT
D gene: -; J gene: TRBJ1-2; V gene: TRBV4-1; clone size: -; CDR3 protein: CASSQPGGPIGGYTF; CDR3 DNA: TGCGCCAGCAGTCAGCCGGGGGGGCCCATTGGCGGCTACACCTTC
D gene: TRBD2; J gene: TRBJ2-7; V gene: TRBV5-4; clone size: -; CDR3 protein: CASSTGQRGVSYEQYF; CDR3 DNA: TGTGCCAGCAGCACAGGACAGCGGGGGGTTTCCTACGAGCAGTACTTC